This T cell receptor beta chain is from a study of shared clonotypes between healthy human individuals. Study summary: Plates per donor: three CD4 naive, three CD4 memory, two CD8 naive, one CD8 memory. Findings and caveats of the study: At large depth, rarefaction still showed sorted-subset sequencing to be incomplete.

Unmatched junction bases numbered 7, after V lost 0 bases and J lost 4 bases. The CDR3 totals 17 residues. Germline V lookup: CDR1 LGHNT, CDR2 FRNRAP. Profiling relied on immunoSEQ multiplex PCR, and the TCRdb table lists in-frame clones only, not all of them. This sample yields approximately 1.5 million clones, of which 98% are seen a single time; over 0.3% belongs to the top ten. Details on this clone: Its antigen is as yet unknown.

The TCR sequence derives from a man aged 25 to 40 in good health. The sample comprised naive CD4+ T cells sorted from blood. Noted subset: CD45RA+ positively selected. The rearrangement links TRBV12-5 to TRBJ2-1; 9 nucleotides align to TRBD2. CDR3 loop: CASGLVPGLAQYNEQFF. DNA for the CDR3: TGTGCTAGTGGTTTGGTCCCGGGACTAGCTCAATACAATGAGCAGTTCTTC.